The 17 T cell receptor beta chains below come from one sample, sequenced in a study of response to subunit inactivated influenza vaccine. TCRdb re-called the RT-PCR reads with MiXCR, one entry per CDR3 protein. This table holds fewer than 550,000 distinct CDR3 sequences, about 25% found once. Sequenced material: CD4+ T cells sorted from PBMCs, taken 5 to 6 days after vaccination. The origin of the receptors is a man in his forties or fifties who received an inactivated influenza vaccine.

The chain uses TRBV6-2 or TRBV6-3 and TRBJ2-5, with D perhaps TRBD2 (5 bases). Germline-derived CDR1 and CDR2 are MNHEY and SVGEGT. CDR3 length: 11 residues. Trimming pared 6 bases from V and 7 bases from J, leaving 9 bases between. CDR3 sequence: CASRMAGTQYF. The CDR3, as DNA: TGTGCCAGCAGAATGGCGGGGACCCAGTACTTC.

This clonotype was observed many times. The chain couples TRBV19 to TRBJ2-5; D not certain. The V and J ends lost 0 bases and 4 bases respectively, with 6 bases between them. CDR3 size: 13 residues. From germline, CDR1 is LNHDA and CDR2 SQIVND (reference sequence). CDR3 residues: CASSIDDGETQYF. The CDR3 DNA sequence: TGTGCCAGTAGTATAGATGATGGAGAGACCCAGTACTTC.

V is TRBV2 and J is TRBJ2-5; D uncertain. The germline CDR1 and CDR2 sequences are SNHLY and FYNNEI. Trimming left V 1 base short and J 0 bases short, with 6 bases between. The CDR3 runs to 14 residues. CDR3 amino acids: CASSEDVYQETQYF. CDR3 in DNA: TGTGCCAGCAGTGAAGATGTGTACCAAGAGACCCAGTACTTC. Together with reference TRBV2 and TRBJ2-5, the CDR3 gives the full variable domain: EPEVTQTPSHQVTQMGQEVILRCVPISNHLYFYWYRQILGQKVEFLVSFYNNEISEKSEIFDDQFSVERPDGSNFTLKIRSTKLEDSAMYFCASSEDVYQETQYFGPGTRLLVL.

This CDR3 reads CASRVGLPEAFF. The DNA of the CDR3 is TGTGCCAGCAGGGTTGGACTACCTGAAGCTTTCTTT. The chain links TRBV12-3 or TRBV12-4 to TRBJ1-1; D remains unclear. This CDR3 has 12 residues. The ends were cut back, 6 bases at V and 6 bases at J, with 11 bases in the middle.

This clonotype has more than one count but fewer than ten. The CDR3, as DNA: TGTGCCAGCAGCGATAGACGGGGGAGCACAGATACGCAGTATTTT. It encodes CASSDRRGSTDTQYF. The J gene is TRBJ2-3, the V gene TRBV7-3; TRBD2 might be the D (6 bases). The CDR3 extends over 15 amino acids. V lost 5 bases, J lost 0 bases, and 12 bases lay in between. Germline assignment: CDR1 SGHTA and CDR2 FQGTGA.

The gene calls are TRBV18 and TRBJ2-3; 7 bases agree with TRBD1. Germline values: CDR1 KGHSH, CDR2 LQKENI. This CDR3 spans 14 amino acids. The J segment lost 4 bases and the V segment lost 1 base, leaving 2 bases of the junction unmatched. DNA of the CDR3: TGTGCCAGCTCACCACGGCAGGGGGCAGATACGCAGTATTTT. It specifies CASSPRQGADTQYF.

This clonotype was counted only a few times. The V gene is TRBV7-8, the J gene TRBJ2-3, with D perhaps matching TRBD1 or TRBD2 (5 bases each). Germline CDR1 is SGHVS and CDR2 is FQNEAQ. The CDR3 covers 15 residues. Between the trimmed V and J ends, which lost 5 bases and 1 base, there was a span of 13 bases. For the CDR3, the DNA is TGTGCCAGCAGCCTTATGGGGGAACGCACAGATACGCAGTATTTT. This encodes CASSLMGERTDTQYF.

The rearrangement joins TRBV6-4 to TRBJ2-3; TRBD2 matches at 10 bases. This CDR3 is 17 amino acids long. The J segment lost 2 bases and the V segment lost 2 bases, leaving 7 bases of the junction unmatched. Germline lookup yields CDR1 MRHNA and CDR2 SNTAGT. The CDR3 loop is CASSDPQREGYTDTQYF. CDR3 nucleotide sequence: TGTGCCAGCAGTGACCCCCAGCGGGAGGGCTACACAGATACGCAGTATTTT.

This rearrangement joins TRBV20-1 to TRBJ2-7, with a tentative D call TRBD1 (5 bases). Germline V CDR1 and CDR2: DFQATT, SNEGSKA (reference sequence). The CDR3 spans 14 residues. With 5 bases removed from V and 0 bases from J, the gap between germline ends came to 14 bases. The CDR3 loop reads CSAPKLRASYEQYF. For the CDR3, the DNA is TGCAGTGCTCCAAAGCTCAGGGCCTCCTACGAGCAGTACTTC.

The chain uses TRBV10-3 and TRBJ2-5; D unresolved. The CDR3 is 16 amino acids. Per germline, CDR1 ENHRY and CDR2 SYGVKD. Deletions cut 3 bases from V and 1 base from J, with 15 bases between. In nucleotides, the CDR3 is TGTGCCATCAGTGATTTAAGGGTTGGAGCCCAAGAGACCCAGTACTTC. Protein sequence: CAISDLRVGAQETQYF.

The CDR3 DNA reads TGCAGTGCTGTGGGACTAGCGGGACAAGAGACCCAGTACTTC. It translates to CSAVGLAGQETQYF. V and J are TRBV20-1 and TRBJ2-5; 13 nucleotides align to TRBD2. Germline CDR1 DFQATT, CDR2 SNEGSKA (reference sequence). J lost 2 bases, V lost 5 bases, and 2 bases had no gene match. The CDR3 runs 14 residues.

This chain joins TRBV7-3 and TRBJ2-2; 15 nucleotides line up with TRBD2. V lost 4 bases to trimming and J lost 7 bases; unmatched junction nucleotides: 4. Per the germline V gene, CDR1 is SGHTA and CDR2 is FQGTGA. The CDR3 loop spans 16 amino acids. The CDR3 protein is CASSYGLAGGIGELFF. CDR3 DNA sequence: TGTGCCAGCAGCTACGGACTAGCGGGAGGGATCGGGGAGCTGTTTTTT. Using reference TRBV7-3 and TRBJ2-2 for the parts outside the CDR3, the full variable domain is GAGVSQTPSNKVTEKGKYVELRCDPISGHTALYWYRQSLGQGPEFLIYFQGTGAADDSGLPNDRFFAVRPEGSVSTLKIQRTERGDSAVYLCASSYGLAGGIGELFFGEGSRLTVL.

In this sample, this clonotype turned up once. The rearrangement links TRBV7-3 to TRBJ2-1; no reliable D call. V lost 5 bases to trimming and J lost 7 bases, with 12 bases between them. The length of the CDR3 is 13 residues. The germline CDR1 and CDR2 sequences are SGHTA and FQGTGA. The CDR3 DNA reads TGTGCCAGCAGCCTAAGCTTCAATAATGAGCAGTTCTTC. Translation gives CASSLSFNNEQFF. The entire variable domain, with the rest obtained from reference TRBV7-3 and TRBJ2-1, is as follows: GAGVSQTPSNKVTEKGKYVELRCDPISGHTALYWYRQSLGQGPEFLIYFQGTGAADDSGLPNDRFFAVRPEGSVSTLKIQRTERGDSAVYLCASSLSFNNEQFFGPGTRLTVL.

This rearrangement joins TRBV29-1 to TRBJ2-1; the match to TRBD2 covers 11 bases. V shed 3 bases, J shed 5 bases, and the junction held 6 bases outside the gene matches. Germline V gives CDR1 SQVTM, CDR2 ANQGSEA. This CDR3 is built from 15 residues. The CDR3 region has the DNA TGCAGCGTTGAGAAAACTAGCGGGAGCAACAATGAGCAGTTCTTC. Protein: CSVEKTSGSNNEQFF.

This clonotype has only a few counts. The chain employs TRBV6-5 and TRBJ2-7, with 8 nucleotides matching TRBD1. The CDR3 sequence is 12 residues long. Looked up from germline, CDR1 is MNHEY and CDR2 is SVGAGI. V lost 2 bases, J lost 6 bases, and 0 bases stayed unmatched. CDR3 sequence (DNA): TGTGCCAGCAGTTACACAGGGGGCGAGCAGTACTTC. Translated: CASSYTGGEQYF.

This chain joins TRBV12-3 or TRBV12-4 and TRBJ1-5; unclear D gene. CDR3 size: 15 residues. Trimming stripped 2 bases from V and 0 bases from J, with 8 bases between. CDR3 loop: CASSLSLRSNQPQHF. In DNA, the CDR3 is TGTGCCAGCAGTTTATCACTGCGTAGCAATCAGCCCCAGCATTTT.

This clonotype has a handful of counts. The genes are TRBV3-1 and TRBJ2-7, with 8 bases matching TRBD2. Germline V CDR1 and CDR2: LGHDT, YNNKEL (reference sequence). V trimming: 1 base; J trimming: 3 bases; junction bases outside the gene matches: 8. This CDR3 spans 16 amino acids. DNA for the CDR3: TGTGCCAGCAGCCAAGCTGGGCTAGCGGGCCGCTACGAGCAGTACTTC. Its translation is CASSQAGLAGRYEQYF.